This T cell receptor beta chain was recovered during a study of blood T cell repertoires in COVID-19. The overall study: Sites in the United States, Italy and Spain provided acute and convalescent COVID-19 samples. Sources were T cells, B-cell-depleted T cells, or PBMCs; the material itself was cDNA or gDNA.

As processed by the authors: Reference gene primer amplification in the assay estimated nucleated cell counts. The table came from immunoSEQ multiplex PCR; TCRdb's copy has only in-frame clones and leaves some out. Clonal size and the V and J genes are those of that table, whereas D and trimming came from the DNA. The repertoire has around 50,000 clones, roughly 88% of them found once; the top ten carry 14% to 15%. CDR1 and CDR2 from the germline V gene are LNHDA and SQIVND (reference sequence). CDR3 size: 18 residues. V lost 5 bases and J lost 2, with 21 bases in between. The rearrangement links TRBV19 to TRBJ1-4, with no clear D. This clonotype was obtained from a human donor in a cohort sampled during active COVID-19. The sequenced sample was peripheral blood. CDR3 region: CASSPLGVNMPTNEKLFF. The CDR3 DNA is TGTGCCAGTAGTCCTCTGGGCGTGAATATGCCGACTAATGAAAAACTGTTTTTT.